The sequence of this TCR beta chain was determined in a study of PD-L1 blockade in urothelial cancer. At the level of the study: In the patient group, most of the roughly 30 were males with bladder-origin urothelial cancer.

The time point is: peripheral blood 6 weeks after treatment start. TCRdb keeps only in-frame clones here, not all; method: immunoSEQ multiplex PCR. The sample lists just over 35,000 clones, 75% to 90% occurring once. Germline loops: CDR1 SQVTM, CDR2 ANQGSEA. V lost 3 bases and J lost 3; bases outside the gene matches: 6. The CDR3 runs to 14 residues. The rearrangement joins TRBV29-1 to TRBJ2-3; TRBD1 matches at 7 bases. The TCR comes from a man in his forties with urothelial cancer. The source was PBMCs, collected around atezolizumab (anti-PD-L1) treatment. The CDR3 spells CSVDESGGTDTQYF. In DNA form, the CDR3 reads TGCAGCGTTGATGAGTCAGGGGGAACAGATACGCAGTATTTT.